This record looks at one T cell receptor (beta chain) sequence and its context. The antigen remains undetermined. This specimen belongs to a study of T cells in localized non-small cell lung cancer. CDR1 and CDR2 from the germline V gene are LNHDA and SQIVND (reference sequence). V trimming: 3 bases; J trimming: 3 bases; junction bases outside the gene matches: 6. The length of the CDR3 is 16 residues. Here immunoSEQ multiplex PCR was the method, and the copy in TCRdb shows in-frame clones only, minus some. The sample contains 35,000 to 40,000 clones, 80% to 90% of which appear only once. Study-level results: Uninvolved adjacent lung, not tumor, had the highest T cell clonality. Sequencing was limited to one tumor region, leaving the possibility of heterogeneity open.

The genes are TRBV19 and TRBJ2-1; the match to TRBD2 covers 9 bases. The TCR sequence derives from a woman aged 35-75 years with stage I lung adenocarcinoma. This specimen was peripheral blood, taken before any cancer treatment. The CDR3 spells CASSILAGGNYNEQFF. CDR3 in DNA: TGTGCCAGTAGTATCCTGGCGGGAGGGAACTACAATGAGCAGTTCTTC.